This T cell receptor beta chain was recovered during a study of beta chain features in type 1 diabetes. Expressed TCRB transcripts got sequenced, as all isolated RNA was reverse transcribed. TCRdb's table, derived via immunoSEQ multiplex PCR, lists solely in-frame clones and lacks some. The table includes about 650,000 clones, around 12% detected once. Each donor gave one heparinised blood draw averaging around 120 mL. Purity (above 98%) was reached by all sorted populations. Germline CDR1 and CDR2: SGDLS and YYNGEE. The CDR3 covers 16 residues. V dropped 2 bases and J dropped 4; count of bases not matched to a gene: 4. Study-level findings and limits: In comparison with healthy donors, patients had naive, central memory and Treg TCRB repertoires that appeared more similar. TCRB CDR3 length was moderately but significantly reduced in all four CD4+ subsets of Type 1 diabetes patients.

This clone was picked up a small number of times. Its antigen is unknown. V is TRBV9 and J is TRBJ2-2; TRBD1 aligns across 11 bases. The sequencing input was naive CD4+ T cells from blood. The sequence derives from a man aged 25 to 40 with type 1 diabetes. CDR3 sequence: CASSVGQGAPTGELFF. CDR3 bases: TGTGCCAGCAGCGTTGGACAGGGGGCCCCCACCGGGGAGCTGTTTTTT.